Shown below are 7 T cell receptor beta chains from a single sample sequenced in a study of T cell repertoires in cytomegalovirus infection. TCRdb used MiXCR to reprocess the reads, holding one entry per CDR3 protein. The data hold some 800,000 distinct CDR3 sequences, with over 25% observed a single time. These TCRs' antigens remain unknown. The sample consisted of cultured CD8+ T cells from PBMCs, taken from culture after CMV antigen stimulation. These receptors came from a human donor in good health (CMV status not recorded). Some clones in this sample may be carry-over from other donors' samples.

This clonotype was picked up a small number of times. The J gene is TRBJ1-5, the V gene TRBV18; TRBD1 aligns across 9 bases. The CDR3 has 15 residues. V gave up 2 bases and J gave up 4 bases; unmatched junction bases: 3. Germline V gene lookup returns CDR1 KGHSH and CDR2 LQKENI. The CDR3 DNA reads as TGTGCCAGCTCACCAGACAGGGGGTGGAATCAGCCCCAGCATTTT. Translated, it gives CASSPDRGWNQPQHF.

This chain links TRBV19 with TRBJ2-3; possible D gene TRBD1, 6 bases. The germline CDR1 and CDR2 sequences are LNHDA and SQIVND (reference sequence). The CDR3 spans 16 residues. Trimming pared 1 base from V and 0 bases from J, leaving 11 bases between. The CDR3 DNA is TGTGCCAGTAGTATAGGATGGGGGCCAAGCACAGATACGCAGTATTTT. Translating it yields CASSIGWGPSTDTQYF.

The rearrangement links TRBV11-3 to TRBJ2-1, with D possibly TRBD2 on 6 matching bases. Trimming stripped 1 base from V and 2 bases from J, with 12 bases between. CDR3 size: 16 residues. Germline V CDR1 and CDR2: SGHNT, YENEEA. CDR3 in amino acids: CASSLVFGSPYNEQFF. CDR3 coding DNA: TGTGCCAGCAGCTTAGTGTTCGGGAGCCCCTACAATGAGCAGTTCTTC.

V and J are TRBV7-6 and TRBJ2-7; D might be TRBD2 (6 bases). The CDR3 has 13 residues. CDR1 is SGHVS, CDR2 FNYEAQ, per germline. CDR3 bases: TGTGCTAGCAGCTTAGCGGAGGGCCACGAGCAGTACGTC. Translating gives CASSLAEGHEQYV.

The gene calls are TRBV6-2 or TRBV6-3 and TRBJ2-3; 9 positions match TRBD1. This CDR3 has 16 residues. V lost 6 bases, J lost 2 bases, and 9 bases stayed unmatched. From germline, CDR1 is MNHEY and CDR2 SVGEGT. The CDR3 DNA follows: TGTGCCAGCAGGACCCGGGACAGGGCTACCACAGATACGCAGTATTTT. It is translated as CASRTRDRATTDTQYF.

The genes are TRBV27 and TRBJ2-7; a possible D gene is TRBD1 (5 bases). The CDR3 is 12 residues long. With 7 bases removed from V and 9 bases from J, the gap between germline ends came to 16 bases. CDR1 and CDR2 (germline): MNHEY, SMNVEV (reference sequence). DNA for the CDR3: TGTGCCAGCAACCTCTCGGACATCTGGCAGTACGTC. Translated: CASNLSDIWQYV.

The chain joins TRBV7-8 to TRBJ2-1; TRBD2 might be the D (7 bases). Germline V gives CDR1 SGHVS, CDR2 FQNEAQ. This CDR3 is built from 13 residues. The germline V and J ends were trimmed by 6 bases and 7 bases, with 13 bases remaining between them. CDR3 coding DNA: TGTGCCAGCAGGGGGGGGGCCGGAAATGAGCAGTTCTTC. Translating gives CASRGGAGNEQFF.